Below are 22 T cell receptor beta chains sequenced from a single sample in a study of cytomegalovirus exposure and HLA in healthy donors. Primers for the PCR totalled 60 Vbeta and 13 Jbeta. The table came from immunoSEQ multiplex PCR; TCRdb's copy has only in-frame clones and leaves some out. The top ten clones hold around 2% of a sample with 120,000 or so clones, approximately 86% of them seen once. Sequences were obtained from PBMCs. The receptors come from a man aged 40-49 years in good health and CMV-seronegative.

This clone was seen a single time. The chain employs TRBV29-1 and TRBJ1-2; D remains unclear. The CDR3 totals 10 residues. With 4 bases removed from V and 7 bases from J, the gap between germline ends came to 7 bases. Germline V gene lookup returns CDR1 SQVTM and CDR2 ANQGSEA. The CDR3 bases are TGCAGCGTTGGAGGAGGTGGCTACACCTTC. Its translation is CSVGGGGYTF.

The rearrangement links TRBV2 to TRBJ1-2, with TRBD1 matching 11 bases. V shed 8 bases and J 4 bases; nucleotides not matched to a gene: 6. Germline CDR1 and CDR2: SNHLY and FYNNEI. This CDR3 is built from 14 residues. CDR3 nucleotide sequence: TGTGCCAGCGCGGACAGGGGGCATGGCTATGGCTACACCTTC. Amino acid sequence: CASADRGHGYGYTF.

The rearrangement links TRBV6-5 to TRBJ2-7; D remains ambiguous. The V end was cut by 6 bases, the J end by 0 bases, with 9 bases between. The CDR3 sequence is 13 residues long. Germline V gives CDR1 MNHEY, CDR2 SVGAGI. CDR3 coding DNA: TGTGCCAGCAGGACTGGAGTCTCCTACGAGCAGTACTTC. It encodes CASRTGVSYEQYF.

This chain links TRBV4-1 with TRBJ2-5; 8 nucleotides agree with TRBD1. CDR3 length: 16 residues. The germline CDR1 and CDR2 sequences are MGHRA and YSYEKL. V lost 4 bases and J lost 5; bases outside the gene matches: 12. CDR3 bases: TGCGCCAGCAGCCGAGGACAGGGACCGCTGCTTGAGACCCAGTACTTC. Translating gives CASSRGQGPLLETQYF.

Worth noting for this clone: A junction end diverges from the germline sequence, so it may reflect a read error. The V gene is TRBV7-9, the J gene TRBJ1-1; D is uncertain. This CDR3 region has 12 residues. The germline V gene has CDR1 SEHNR and CDR2 FQNEAQ (reference sequence). CDR3 bases: TGTTCCAGCAGCTTAACGGGCACTGAAGCTTTCTTT. Protein: CSSSLTGTEAFF. Full variable domain (missing parts from reference TRBV7-9 and TRBJ1-1): DTGVSQNPRHKITKRGQNVTFRCDPISEHNRLYWYRQTLGQGPEFLTYFQNEAQLEKSRLLSDRFSAERPKGSFSTLEIQRTEQGDSAMYLCSSSLTGTEAFFGQGTRLTVV.

The V call is TRBV7-3, the J call TRBJ1-1; D ambiguous. CDR3 length equals 15 residues. V gave up 0 bases and J gave up 2 bases, with 10 bases separating them. Germline CDR1 and CDR2: SGHTA and FQGTGA. DNA for the CDR3: TGTGCCAGCAGCTTAACTAACGTCGGTAACACTGAAGCTTTCTTT. Translation: CASSLTNVGNTEAFF.

In its sample, this clone was seen once. The CDR3 loop is CASSVALGLTNYGYTF. In DNA, the CDR3 is TGTGCCAGCAGCGTAGCGCTGGGGCTGACTAACTATGGCTACACCTTC. The chain carries TRBV9 and TRBJ1-2; TRBD1 might be the D (5 bases). The CDR3 is 16 residues long. Trimming took off 0 bases at V and 0 bases at J, with 12 bases between the two ends. Germline V CDR1 and CDR2: SGDLS, YYNGEE.

This chain joins TRBV5-5 and TRBJ2-2; D perhaps matches TRBD1 (5 bases). The CDR3 extends over 16 amino acids. CDR1 is SGHKS, CDR2 YYEKEE, per germline (reference sequence). Trimming cost V 4 bases and J 5 bases, with 18 bases left between them. The CDR3 here is CASSPSVRQWTGELFF. The DNA of the CDR3 is TGTGCCAGCAGCCCAAGCGTCCGACAGTGGACCGGGGAGCTGTTTTTT.

The V call is TRBV7-3, the J call TRBJ2-1; 12 nucleotides line up with TRBD2. From germline, CDR1 is SGHTA and CDR2 FQGTGA. V trimming: 6 bases; J trimming: 12 bases; junction bases outside the gene matches: 9. CDR3 length: 14 amino acids. The CDR3 sequence: CASSSSGGASSQFF. The CDR3 bases are TGTGCCAGCAGTTCTAGCGGGGGGGCATCTTCGCAGTTCTTC.

The chain employs TRBV2 and TRBJ2-7, with D perhaps TRBD2 (6 bases). The CDR3 has 15 amino acids. Trimming took off 4 bases at V and 6 bases at J, with 19 bases between the two ends. Per germline, CDR1 SNHLY and CDR2 FYNNEI. CDR3 sequence (DNA): TGTGCCAGCAGTGTAGCGGAGGGCCAGGTGGGCGAGCAGTACTTC. Protein sequence: CASSVAEGQVGEQYF.

The chain combines TRBV28 with TRBJ2-3; 9 bases align to TRBD1. The CDR3 covers 16 residues. The V segment lost 8 bases and the J segment 1 base; nucleotides outside the gene matches: 10. Germline V gives CDR1 MDHEN, CDR2 SYDVKM. The DNA for the CDR3 is TGTGCCAGCCTCTCCGGGACAGGGAGTGGCACAGATACGCAGTATTTT. This sequence encodes CASLSGTGSGTDTQYF.

V and J are TRBV15 and TRBJ1-6, with D possibly being TRBD1 (5 bases). Trimming pared 5 bases from V and 1 base from J, leaving 18 bases between. This CDR3 spans 18 amino acids. Germline V gives CDR1 LNHNV, CDR2 YYDKDF (reference sequence). Here the CDR3 reads CATSGERQGLSYNSPLHF. For the CDR3, the DNA is TGTGCCACCAGCGGTGAAAGGCAGGGACTATCCTATAATTCACCCCTCCACTTT.

The gene calls are TRBV19 and TRBJ2-3, with TRBD1 matching 8 bases. The V gene's germline CDR1 is LNHDA and CDR2 SQIVND (reference sequence). V lost 5 bases, J lost 6 bases, and 16 bases stayed unmatched. The CDR3 is 17 amino acids. CDR3 amino acids: CASSLALPDRGSDTQYF. CDR3 bases: TGTGCCAGTAGTCTTGCCCTCCCAGACAGGGGTTCGGATACGCAGTATTTT.

The V and J genes are TRBV28 and TRBJ1-4; 10 nucleotides align to TRBD1. Germline lookup yields CDR1 MDHEN and CDR2 SYDVKM. Trimming cost V 3 bases and J 7 bases; bases outside gene matches: 8. This CDR3 spans 16 amino acids. This CDR3 is CASSFRQGAISEKLFF. The CDR3 DNA reads as TGTGCCAGCAGTTTCCGACAGGGGGCTATAAGTGAAAAACTGTTTTTT.

CDR3 sequence reads: CASSLLQGANTEAFF. CDR3 bases: TGTGCCAGCAGCTTACTACAGGGGGCGAACACTGAAGCTTTCTTT. This chain joins TRBV7-9 and TRBJ1-1; TRBD1 aligns across 9 bases. Germline CDR1 SEHNR, CDR2 FQNEAQ (reference sequence). V was clipped by 2 bases and J by 1 base; unmatched bases: 2. This CDR3 region has 15 residues.

This chain uses TRBV5-1 with TRBJ2-1, with D possibly TRBD1 on 6 matching bases. V was cut by 1 base and J by 9 bases, with 14 bases left in between. CDR3 length: 14 amino acids. Germline V CDR1 and CDR2: SGHRS, YFSETQ. The CDR3 DNA follows: TGCGCCAGCAGCTTGACAGGGTATCGAAGTGAGCAGTTCTTC. It is translated as CASSLTGYRSEQFF.

V is TRBV7-2 and J is TRBJ2-3; TRBD2 agrees at 11 bases. The V and J ends lost 5 bases and 2 bases, in that order; junction bases with no gene match: 6. The length of the CDR3 is 16 residues. The germline gives CDR1 SGHTA, CDR2 FQGNSA. The CDR3 region has the DNA TGTGCCAGCAGCCCGGGGACTAGCGGATACACAGATACGCAGTATTTT. It encodes CASSPGTSGYTDTQYF.

The chain uses TRBV6-5 and TRBJ2-7; possibly TRBD1 for D (6 bases). CDR1 is MNHEY and CDR2 is SVGAGI in the germline V gene. Trimming removed 5 bases at V and 9 bases at J, with 17 bases between. The CDR3 has 13 amino acids. The CDR3 sequence: CASSRLQGSGQYF. The CDR3 DNA follows: TGTGCCAGCAGTCGACTACAGGGATCGGGGCAGTACTTC.

The gene calls are TRBV29-1 and TRBJ1-1, with 11 bases that match TRBD1. Looked up from germline, CDR1 is SQVTM and CDR2 is ANQGSEA. The ends lost 6 bases at V and 1 base at J; junction bases unmatched: 4. CDR3 length: 14 residues. The DNA for the CDR3 is TGCAGCGTGATGGGACAGGGGGAGAACACTGAAGCTTTCTTT. Encoded protein: CSVMGQGENTEAFF. Based on the CDR3 plus reference TRBV29-1 and TRBJ1-1, the full variable domain is SAVISQKPSRDICQRGTSLTIQCQVDSQVTMMFWYRQQPGQSLTLIATANQGSEATYESGFVIDKFPISRPNLTFSTLTVSNMSPEDSSIYLCSVMGQGENTEAFFGQGTRLTVV.

The chain combines TRBV6-5 with TRBJ2-7, with 11 bases lining up with TRBD1. The CDR3 runs to 16 residues. V trimming: 2 bases; J trimming: 4 bases; junction bases outside the gene matches: 7. The germline V gene has CDR1 MNHEY and CDR2 SVGAGI. The CDR3, as DNA: TGTGCCAGCAGTTACCGTTTAGGACAGGGGGCGTACGAGCAGTACTTC. It yields the protein CASSYRLGQGAYEQYF.

The chain combines TRBV6-5 with TRBJ1-1; 7 nucleotides agree with TRBD1. The CDR3 is 14 residues long. V was clipped by 6 bases and J by 0 bases; unmatched bases: 4. Per the germline V gene, CDR1 is MNHEY and CDR2 is SVGAGI. The CDR3 region has the DNA TGTGCCAGCAGCCTGACAGGGATGAACACTGAAGCTTTCTTT. It translates to CASSLTGMNTEAFF.

The chain recombines TRBV7-6 with TRBJ1-4, with 8 positions matching TRBD1. The germline V gene encodes CDR1 SGHVS and CDR2 FNYEAQ. The CDR3 runs 14 residues. Trimming cost V 5 bases and J 8 bases; bases outside gene matches: 7. The CDR3 region has the DNA TGTGCCAGCAGCGGACAGGGAGGGAGAGAAAAACTGTTTTTT. This sequence encodes CASSGQGGREKLFF.